These 25 T cell receptor beta chains share one sample of origin, sequenced in a study of cytomegalovirus exposure and HLA in healthy donors. The primer mix had 60 Vbeta and 13 Jbeta primers. Sequencing was performed with immunoSEQ multiplex PCR; in TCRdb, only in-frame clones are kept and a portion is missing. In the table there are some 110,000 clones, approximately 70% of which are singletons. The sample was PBMCs. Every receptor here comes from a boy under 18 in good health and CMV-seronegative.

This chain joins TRBV2 and TRBJ2-7, with 8 bases aligning to TRBD2. The germline CDR1 and CDR2 sequences are SNHLY and FYNNEI. The CDR3 sequence is 13 residues long. V lost 7 bases to trimming and J lost 4 bases; unmatched junction nucleotides: 6. CDR3 loop: CASTSGSTYEQYF. The CDR3 nucleotides are TGTGCCAGCACCAGCGGGAGCACATACGAGCAGTACTTC.

V is TRBV5-4 and J is TRBJ2-3; D not resolved. The CDR3 extends over 15 amino acids. CDR1 is SGHNT and CDR2 is YYREEE in the germline V gene (reference sequence). V lost 4 bases and J lost 0, with 12 bases in between. The chain's CDR3 is CASSREAASTDTQYF. DNA of the CDR3: TGTGCCAGCAGCAGAGAGGCGGCTAGCACAGATACGCAGTATTTT.

This CDR3 is CASSQEAGTGVRETQYF. CDR3 sequence (DNA): TGCGCCAGCAGCCAAGAGGCGGGGACAGGGGTTCGGGAGACCCAGTACTTC. The J gene is TRBJ2-5, the V gene TRBV4-1; 10 nucleotides line up with TRBD1. The germline CDR1 and CDR2 sequences are MGHRA and YSYEKL. The V gene end was trimmed by 0 bases and the J gene end by 5 bases; junction bases not matched to a gene: 9. This CDR3 is 17 amino acids long.

This rearrangement joins TRBV5-4 to TRBJ2-3; TRBD2 agrees at 7 bases. CDR3 length equals 16 residues. CDR1 is SGHNT and CDR2 is YYREEE in the germline V gene (reference sequence). V was pared by 6 bases and J by 0 bases, with 10 bases of the junction left unmatched. The CDR3 reads CASNLISGPSTDTQYF. The CDR3 region has the DNA TGTGCCAGCAACCTCATTAGCGGGCCCAGCACAGATACGCAGTATTTT.

This clone has a handful of counts. The chain employs TRBV9 and TRBJ2-7; 9 positions agree with TRBD2. The CDR3 totals 16 residues. Germline lookup yields CDR1 SGDLS and CDR2 YYNGEE. The V gene end was trimmed by 0 bases and the J gene end by 4 bases; junction bases not matched to a gene: 8. This chain's CDR3 is CASSVAVGGGAYEQYF. CDR3 DNA: TGTGCCAGCAGCGTAGCAGTGGGCGGGGGGGCTTACGAGCAGTACTTC. Full variable domain (missing parts from reference TRBV9 and TRBJ2-7): DSGVTQTPKHLITATGQRVTLRCSPRSGDLSVYWYQQSLDQGLQFLIQYYNGEERAKGNILERFSAQQFPDLHSELNLSSLELGDSALYFCASSVAVGGGAYEQYFGPGTRLTVT.

This chain connects TRBV28 to TRBJ2-7, with 9 nucleotides matching TRBD1. The germline gives CDR1 MDHEN, CDR2 SYDVKM. The ends lost 3 bases at V and 7 bases at J; junction bases unmatched: 4. CDR3 size: 13 residues. CDR3 DNA: TGTGCCAGCAGTTTGCACAGGGGGCTTGAGCAGTACTTC. Its protein is CASSLHRGLEQYF.

The rearrangement uses TRBV30 and TRBJ2-3; 9 nucleotides line up with TRBD2. The CDR3 is made up of 14 amino acids. V was clipped by 1 base and J by 6 bases; unmatched bases: 5. The germline V gene has CDR1 GTSNPN and CDR2 SVGIG (reference sequence). CDR3 residues: CAWSGRGGRDTQYF. The CDR3 nucleotides read TGTGCCTGGAGTGGGCGGGGGGGCCGTGATACGCAGTATTTT. The entire variable domain, with the rest obtained from reference TRBV30 and TRBJ2-3, is as follows: SQTIHQWPATLVQPVGSPLSLECTVEGTSNPNLYWYRQAAGRGLQLLFYSVGIGQISSEVPQNLSASRPQDRQFILSSKKLLLSDSGFYLCAWSGRGGRDTQYFGPGTRLTVL.

The table lists this clone with a count of one. This rearrangement joins TRBV30 to TRBJ1-5; 7 bases align to TRBD1. CDR1 GTSNPN and CDR2 SVGIG come from the germline V gene (reference sequence). The CDR3 runs 14 residues. Trimming at V came to 2 bases and at J to 6 bases, leaving 7 bases not matched to a gene. CDR3 in DNA: TGTGCCTGGAGTTTGAGGGGGCGAGGTCAGCCCCAGCATTTT. As protein: CAWSLRGRGQPQHF.

This clone appeared once. The chain links TRBV5-6 to TRBJ2-2; 8 bases agree with TRBD1. V trimming: 0 bases; J trimming: 4 bases; junction bases outside the gene matches: 5. Per germline, CDR1 SGHDT and CDR2 YYEEEE. CDR3 length equals 16 residues. The CDR3 DNA reads as TGTGCCAGCAGCTTGGGGCAGGGGGCGCTCACCGGGGAGCTGTTTTTT. Protein product: CASSLGQGALTGELFF. Looking up the rest from reference TRBV5-6 and TRBJ2-2 gives the full variable domain: DAGVTQSPTHLIKTRGQQVTLRCSPKSGHDTVSWYQQALGQGPQFIFQYYEEEERQRGNFPDRFSGHQFPNYSSELNVNALLLGDSALYLCASSLGQGALTGELFFGEGSRLTVL.

The chain carries TRBV28 and TRBJ2-3; TRBD2 matches 10 bases. The junction had 5 bases not matched to a gene; V was cut back by 3 bases and J by 8 bases. Germline V gene lookup returns CDR1 MDHEN and CDR2 SYDVKM. This CDR3 spans 14 amino acids. In nucleotides, the CDR3 is TGTGCCAGCAGTTTTAGAGCGGGAGGGGGTACGCAGTATTTT. It is translated as CASSFRAGGGTQYF.

The chain joins TRBV7-9 to TRBJ2-3; TRBD2 aligns across 15 bases. The germline CDR1 and CDR2 sequences are SEHNR and FQNEAQ (reference sequence). With V trimmed by 8 bases and J by 4 bases, 4 bases remained unmatched. This CDR3 is 15 amino acids long. This CDR3 reads CASVRTSGGADTQYF. The CDR3 DNA reads as TGTGCCAGCGTGCGGACTAGCGGGGGGGCAGATACGCAGTATTTT. Based on the CDR3 plus reference TRBV7-9 and TRBJ2-3, the full variable domain is DTGVSQNPRHKITKRGQNVTFRCDPISEHNRLYWYRQTLGQGPEFLTYFQNEAQLEKSRLLSDRFSAERPKGSFSTLEIQRTEQGDSAMYLCASVRTSGGADTQYFGPGTRLTVL.

This clone was seen only a few times. The chain carries TRBV9 and TRBJ1-4, with D unresolved. This CDR3 spans 17 amino acids. Per germline, CDR1 SGDLS and CDR2 YYNGEE. Trimming left V 0 bases short and J 3 bases short, with 15 bases between. CDR3 protein: CASSVDGRLGSNEKLFF. DNA of the CDR3: TGTGCCAGCAGCGTAGACGGGAGGTTGGGATCTAATGAAAAACTGTTTTTT.

The chain uses TRBV27 and TRBJ2-7; D remains ambiguous. Germline CDR1 reads MNHEY; CDR2 reads SMNVEV (reference sequence). The V end was cut by 5 bases, the J end by 0 bases, with 8 bases between. The CDR3 totals 13 residues. CDR3 region: CASSLQSSYEQYF. DNA for the CDR3: TGTGCCAGCAGTCTACAGAGCTCCTACGAGCAGTACTTC.

The chain has TRBV15 and TRBJ1-2, with 8 bases aligning to TRBD1. This CDR3 comprises 16 residues. Unmatched junction bases numbered 7, after V lost 0 bases and J lost 4 bases. Germline CDR1 and CDR2: LNHNV and YYDKDF (reference sequence). CDR3 DNA: TGTGCCACCAGCAGAGAGAGGGGTCAGGGGGCCTATGGCTACACCTTC. Encoded protein: CATSRERGQGAYGYTF. Based on the CDR3 plus reference TRBV15 and TRBJ1-2, the full variable domain is DAMVIQNPRYQVTQFGKPVTLSCSQTLNHNVMYWYQQKSSQAPKLLFHYYDKDFNNEADTPDNFQSRRPNTSFCFLDIRSPGLGDTAMYLCATSRERGQGAYGYTFGSGTRLTVV.

V is TRBV29-1 and J is TRBJ2-3; TRBD1 matches at 11 bases. This CDR3 region has 14 residues. The germline gives CDR1 SQVTM, CDR2 ANQGSEA. V shed 7 bases, J shed 5 bases, and the junction held 8 bases outside the gene matches. The CDR3 is CSGPGTGGGDTQYF. DNA for the CDR3: TGCAGCGGTCCCGGGACAGGGGGTGGAGATACGCAGTATTTT.

This clone was seen a handful of times. The rearrangement joins TRBV18 to TRBJ2-7, with D maybe TRBD2 (6 bases). Germline V gives CDR1 KGHSH, CDR2 LQKENI. The CDR3 has 13 residues. Trimming removed 2 bases from V and 6 bases from J, with 11 bases in between. CDR3 in amino acids: CASSPRAGREQYF. The CDR3 nucleotides read TGTGCCAGCTCACCAAGGGCGGGGCGCGAGCAGTACTTC. Combining the CDR3 with reference TRBV18 and TRBJ2-7 gives the whole variable domain NAGVMQNPRHLVRRRGQEARLRCSPMKGHSHVYWYRQLPEEGLKFMVYLQKENIIDESGMPKERFSAEFPKEGPSILRIQQVVRGDSAAYFCASSPRAGREQYFGPGTRLTVT.

V is TRBV2 and J is TRBJ1-1; TRBD1 is a possible D gene (6 bases). Germline V gene lookup returns CDR1 SNHLY and CDR2 FYNNEI. CDR3 length: 15 amino acids. Trimming took 1 base from V and 0 from J, leaving 9 bases between them. The CDR3 DNA reads as TGTGCCAGCAGTGAAGGAAGGGGGATGAACACTGAAGCTTTCTTT. It yields the protein CASSEGRGMNTEAFF.

The V call is TRBV13, the J call TRBJ2-3; 8 bases match TRBD2. The CDR3 has 16 amino acids. Germline loops: CDR1 PRHDT, CDR2 FYEKMQ (reference sequence). Germline trimming cut 1 base from V and 2 bases from J; bases unmatched to any gene: 5. The CDR3 loop reads CASSLASGRTTDTQYF. The CDR3, as DNA: TGTGCCAGCAGCTTAGCCAGCGGGAGAACCACAGATACGCAGTATTTT.

This chain joins TRBV6-6 and TRBJ1-5, with TRBD1 matching over 11 bases. Germline lookup yields CDR1 MNHNY and CDR2 SVGAGI (reference sequence). V gave up 6 bases and J gave up 6 bases; unmatched junction bases: 4. The CDR3 length is 14 residues. CDR3 DNA sequence: TGTGCCAGCAGACCGGGACAGGGGGGTCAGCCCCAGCATTTT. This codes for CASRPGQGGQPQHF.

This clone was detected only once. The chain is built from TRBV25-1 and TRBJ2-1; 7 bases map to TRBD2. Trimming at V came to 3 bases and at J to 7 bases, leaving 9 bases not matched to a gene. The CDR3 sequence is 15 residues long. Germline V gene sequence: CDR1 MGHDK, CDR2 SYGVNS. The CDR3 DNA follows: TGTGCCAGCAGTGACCCGGGAGGAGGGATTAATGAGCAGTTCTTC. This gives the protein CASSDPGGGINEQFF.

The chain employs TRBV18 and TRBJ1-1; no clear D. Between the trimmed V and J ends, which lost 5 bases and 3 bases, there was a span of 16 bases. The germline CDR1 and CDR2 sequences are KGHSH and LQKENI. The CDR3 has 15 amino acids. In nucleotides, the CDR3 is TGTGCCAGCTCAGGGTCAACGGGAGGGTACACTGAAGCTTTCTTT. It yields the protein CASSGSTGGYTEAFF.

The chain combines TRBV5-6 with TRBJ2-3; D perhaps matches TRBD1 (5 bases). In germline, CDR1 is SGHDT, CDR2 YYEEEE. The ends were cut back, 0 bases at V and 2 bases at J, with 16 bases in the middle. This CDR3 has 17 amino acids. The CDR3 region is CASSLGHGAGVTDTQYF. Written as DNA, the CDR3 is TGTGCCAGCAGCTTGGGGCATGGGGCAGGAGTCACAGATACGCAGTATTTT. Filled out from reference TRBV5-6 and TRBJ2-3, the complete variable domain reads DAGVTQSPTHLIKTRGQQVTLRCSPKSGHDTVSWYQQALGQGPQFIFQYYEEEERQRGNFPDRFSGHQFPNYSSELNVNALLLGDSALYLCASSLGHGAGVTDTQYFGPGTRLTVL.

This chain links TRBV19 with TRBJ2-7, with TRBD1 matching over 9 bases. The V segment lost 8 bases and the J segment 5 bases; nucleotides outside the gene matches: 7. This CDR3 spans 13 amino acids. Germline values: CDR1 LNHDA, CDR2 SQIVND (reference sequence). CDR3 loop: CASAGTGRNEQYF. The CDR3, as DNA: TGTGCCAGTGCCGGGACAGGGAGGAACGAGCAGTACTTC.

The gene calls are TRBV5-1 and TRBJ2-1, with 11 positions matching TRBD2. V shed 5 bases and J 8 bases; nucleotides not matched to a gene: 9. The CDR3 sequence is 15 residues long. The germline V gene has CDR1 SGHRS and CDR2 YFSETQ. The CDR3 coding sequence is TGCGCCAGCAGGGGTAGCGGGAGGGCCGTACATGAGCAGTTCTTC. Translated: CASRGSGRAVHEQFF.

This chain connects TRBV6-5 to TRBJ1-1; D remains unclear. Deletions cut 2 bases from V and 1 base from J, with 11 bases between. CDR3 length equals 15 residues. Looked up from germline, CDR1 is MNHEY and CDR2 is SVGAGI. The CDR3 protein is CASSYGTGRNTEAFF. In nucleotides, the CDR3 is TGTGCCAGCAGTTACGGCACGGGGAGGAACACTGAAGCTTTCTTT.